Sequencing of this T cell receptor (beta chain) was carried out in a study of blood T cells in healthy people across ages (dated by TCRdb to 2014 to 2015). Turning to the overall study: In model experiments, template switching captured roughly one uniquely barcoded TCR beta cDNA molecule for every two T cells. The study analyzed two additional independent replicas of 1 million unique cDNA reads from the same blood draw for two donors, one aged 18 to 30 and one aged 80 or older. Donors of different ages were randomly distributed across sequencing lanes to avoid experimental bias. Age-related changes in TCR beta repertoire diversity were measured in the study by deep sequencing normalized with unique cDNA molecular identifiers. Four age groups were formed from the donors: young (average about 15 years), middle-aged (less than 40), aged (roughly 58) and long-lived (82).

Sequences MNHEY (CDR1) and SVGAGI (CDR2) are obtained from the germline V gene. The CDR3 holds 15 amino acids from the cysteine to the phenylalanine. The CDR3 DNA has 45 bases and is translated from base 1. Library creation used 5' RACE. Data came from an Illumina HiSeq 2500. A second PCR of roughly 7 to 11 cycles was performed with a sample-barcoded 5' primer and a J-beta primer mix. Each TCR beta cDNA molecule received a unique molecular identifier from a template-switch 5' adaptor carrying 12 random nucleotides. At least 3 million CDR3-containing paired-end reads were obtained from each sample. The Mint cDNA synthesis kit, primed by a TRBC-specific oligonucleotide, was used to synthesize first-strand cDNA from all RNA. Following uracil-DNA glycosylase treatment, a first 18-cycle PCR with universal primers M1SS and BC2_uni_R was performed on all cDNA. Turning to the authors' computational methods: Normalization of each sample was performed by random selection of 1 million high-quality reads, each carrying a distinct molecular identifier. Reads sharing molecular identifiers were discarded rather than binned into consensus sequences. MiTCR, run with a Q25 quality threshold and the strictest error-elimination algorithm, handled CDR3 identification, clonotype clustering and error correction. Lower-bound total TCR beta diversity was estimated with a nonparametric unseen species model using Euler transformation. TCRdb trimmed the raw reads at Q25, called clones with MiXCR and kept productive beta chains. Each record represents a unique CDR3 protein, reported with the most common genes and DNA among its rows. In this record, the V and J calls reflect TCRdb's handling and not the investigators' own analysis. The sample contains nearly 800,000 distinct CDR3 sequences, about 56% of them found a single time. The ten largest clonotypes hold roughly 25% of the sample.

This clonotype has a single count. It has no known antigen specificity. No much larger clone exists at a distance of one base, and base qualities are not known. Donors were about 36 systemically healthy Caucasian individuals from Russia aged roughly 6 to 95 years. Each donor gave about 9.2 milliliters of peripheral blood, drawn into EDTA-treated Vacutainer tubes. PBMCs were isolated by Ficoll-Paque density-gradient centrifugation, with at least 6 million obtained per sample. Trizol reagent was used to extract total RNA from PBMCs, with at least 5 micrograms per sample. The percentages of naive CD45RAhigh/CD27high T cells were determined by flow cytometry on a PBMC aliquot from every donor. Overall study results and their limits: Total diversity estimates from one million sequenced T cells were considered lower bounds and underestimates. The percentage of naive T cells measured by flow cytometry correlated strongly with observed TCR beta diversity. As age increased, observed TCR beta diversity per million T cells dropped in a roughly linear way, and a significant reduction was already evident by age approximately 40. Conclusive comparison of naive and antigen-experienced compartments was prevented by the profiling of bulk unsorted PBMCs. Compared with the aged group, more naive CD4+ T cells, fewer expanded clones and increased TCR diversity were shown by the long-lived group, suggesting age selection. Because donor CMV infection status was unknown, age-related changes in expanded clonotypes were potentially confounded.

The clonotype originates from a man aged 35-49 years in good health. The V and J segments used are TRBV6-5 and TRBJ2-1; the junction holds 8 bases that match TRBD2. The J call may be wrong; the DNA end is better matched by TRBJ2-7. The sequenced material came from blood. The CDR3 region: CASRLTGTSTREQYF. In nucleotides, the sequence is TGTGCCAGCAGGCTCACCGGGACTAGTACCCGCGAGCAGTACTTC.